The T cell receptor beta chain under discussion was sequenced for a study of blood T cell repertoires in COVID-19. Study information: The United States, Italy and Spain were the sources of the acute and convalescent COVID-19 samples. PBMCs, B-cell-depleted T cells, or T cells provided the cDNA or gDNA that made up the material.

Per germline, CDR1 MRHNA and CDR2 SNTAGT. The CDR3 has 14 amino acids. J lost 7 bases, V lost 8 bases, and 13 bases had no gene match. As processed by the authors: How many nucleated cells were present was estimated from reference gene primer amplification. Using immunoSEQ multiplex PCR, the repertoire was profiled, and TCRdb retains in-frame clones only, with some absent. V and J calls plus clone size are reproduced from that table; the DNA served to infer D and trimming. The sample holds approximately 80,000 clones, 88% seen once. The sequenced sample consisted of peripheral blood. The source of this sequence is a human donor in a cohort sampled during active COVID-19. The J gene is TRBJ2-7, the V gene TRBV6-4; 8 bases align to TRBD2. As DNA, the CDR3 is TGTGCCAGCCAAATCACGCGGGAGGTAGGGGAGCAGTACTTC. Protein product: CASQITREVGEQYF.